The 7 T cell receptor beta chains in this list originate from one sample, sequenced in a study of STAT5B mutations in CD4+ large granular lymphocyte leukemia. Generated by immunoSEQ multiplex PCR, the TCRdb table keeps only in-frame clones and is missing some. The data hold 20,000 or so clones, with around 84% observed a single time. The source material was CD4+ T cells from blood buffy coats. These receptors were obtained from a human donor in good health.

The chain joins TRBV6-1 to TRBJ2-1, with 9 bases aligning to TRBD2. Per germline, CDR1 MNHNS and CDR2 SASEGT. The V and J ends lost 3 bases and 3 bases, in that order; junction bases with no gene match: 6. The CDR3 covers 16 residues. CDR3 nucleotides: TGTGCCAGCAGTGAGGTTAGCGGGAGAGTCTACAATGAGCAGTTCTTC. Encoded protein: CASSEVSGRVYNEQFF.

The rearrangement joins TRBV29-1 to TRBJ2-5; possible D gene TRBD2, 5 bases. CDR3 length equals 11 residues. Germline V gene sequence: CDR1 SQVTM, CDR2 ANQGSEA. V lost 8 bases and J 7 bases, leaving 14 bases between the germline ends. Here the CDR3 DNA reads TGCAGCTGGGAGCTGCTGGGGACCCAGTACTTC. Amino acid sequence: CSWELLGTQYF.

Here the CDR3 reads CASSIDRRYGYTF. As DNA, the CDR3 is TGTGCCAGTAGTATTGACAGGAGGTATGGCTACACCTTC. The chain carries TRBV19 and TRBJ1-2; a possible D gene is TRBD1 (6 bases). Germline V gene sequence: CDR1 LNHDA, CDR2 SQIVND (reference sequence). V lost 3 bases, J lost 5 bases, and 10 bases lay in between. The CDR3 spans 13 residues.

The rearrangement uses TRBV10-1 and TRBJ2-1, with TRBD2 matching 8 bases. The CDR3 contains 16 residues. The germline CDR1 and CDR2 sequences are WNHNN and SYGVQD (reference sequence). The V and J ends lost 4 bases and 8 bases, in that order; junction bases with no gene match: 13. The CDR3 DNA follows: TGCGCCAGCAGTGGGGGGGCAGCGGGAGAAGGGTATGAGCAGTTCTTC. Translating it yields CASSGGAAGEGYEQFF.

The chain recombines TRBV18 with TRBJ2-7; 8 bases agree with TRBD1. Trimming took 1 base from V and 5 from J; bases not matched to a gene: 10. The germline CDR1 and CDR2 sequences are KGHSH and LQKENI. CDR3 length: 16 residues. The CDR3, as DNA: TGTGCCAGCTCACCACAGCCGACAGGGGTTGATGACGAGCAGTACTTC. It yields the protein CASSPQPTGVDDEQYF. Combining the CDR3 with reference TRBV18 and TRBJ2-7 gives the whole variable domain NAGVMQNPRHLVRRRGQEARLRCSPMKGHSHVYWYRQLPEEGLKFMVYLQKENIIDESGMPKERFSAEFPKEGPSILRIQQVVRGDSAAYFCASSPQPTGVDDEQYFGPGTRLTVT.

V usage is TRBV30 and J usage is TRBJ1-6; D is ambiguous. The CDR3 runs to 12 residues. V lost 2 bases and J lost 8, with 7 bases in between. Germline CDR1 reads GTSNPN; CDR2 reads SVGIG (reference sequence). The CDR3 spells CAWSRVDSPLHF. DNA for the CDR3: TGTGCCTGGAGTAGGGTTGATTCACCCCTCCACTTT.

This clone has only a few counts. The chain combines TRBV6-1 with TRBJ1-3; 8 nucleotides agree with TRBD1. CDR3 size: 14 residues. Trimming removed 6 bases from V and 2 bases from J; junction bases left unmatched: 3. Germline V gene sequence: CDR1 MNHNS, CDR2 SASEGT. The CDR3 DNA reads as TGTGCCAGCAGCGACAGGGGCACTGGAAACACCATATATTTT. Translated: CASSDRGTGNTIYF.